This entry lists 20 T cell receptor beta chains sequenced from one sample in a study of OX40 agonist ivuxolimab in advanced cancers. The protocol was immunoSEQ multiplex PCR, while the TCRdb copy is restricted to in-frame clones and leaves out a portion. The sample has some 51,000 clones, 86% seen once; the top ten hold roughly 13%. The starting material was CD4+ or CD8+ T cells sorted from blood, obtained in a trial of the OX40 agonist ivuxolimab. These receptor sequences come from an adult with an advanced solid tumor such as melanoma, head and neck, liver or kidney cancer.

This clone occurred once. V gene TRBV11-2 combines with J gene TRBJ2-4, with D maybe TRBD1 (5 bases). CDR1 and CDR2 (germline): SGHAT, FQNNGV. Trimming removed 3 bases at V and 8 bases at J, with 17 bases between. CDR3 size: 15 residues. The CDR3: CASSFGGRTRDIQYF. The CDR3 bases are TGTGCCAGCAGCTTTGGCGGCAGGACACGGGACATTCAGTACTTC.

The genes are TRBV5-6 and TRBJ1-6; possible D gene TRBD1, 6 bases. The V and J ends lost 0 bases and 14 bases respectively, with 18 bases between them. Germline V gene data show CDR1 as SGHDT and CDR2 as YYEEEE. This CDR3 contains 15 residues. The CDR3 DNA reads TGTGCCAGCAGCTTGGCAGGGGTTGGTTTTCGATCCCTCCACTTT. Its protein product is CASSLAGVGFRSLHF. Looking up the rest from reference TRBV5-6 and TRBJ1-6 gives the full variable domain: DAGVTQSPTHLIKTRGQQVTLRCSPKSGHDTVSWYQQALGQGPQFIFQYYEEEERQRGNFPDRFSGHQFPNYSSELNVNALLLGDSALYLCASSLAGVGFRSLHFGNGTRLTVT.

J is TRBJ2-2 and V is TRBV6-5; no definite D call. This CDR3 is built from 15 residues. Trimming cost V 5 bases and J 4 bases, with 14 bases left between them. Looked up from germline, CDR1 is MNHEY and CDR2 is SVGAGI. The CDR3 here is CASSRHPRFTGELFF. The CDR3 DNA follows: TGTGCCAGCAGTCGGCACCCGCGATTCACCGGGGAGCTGTTTTTT.

This clone was seen a single time. V gene TRBV9 combines with J gene TRBJ2-1; 11 positions match TRBD1. The CDR3 is 17 residues long. Germline V gene data show CDR1 as SGDLS and CDR2 as YYNGEE. With 3 bases clipped from V and 2 bases from J, the junction kept 7 bases outside the gene matches. CDR3 in DNA: TGTGCCAGCAGCGGGCGGGACAGGGGGTCCCCCTACAATGAGCAGTTCTTC. Its translation: CASSGRDRGSPYNEQFF.

The chain carries TRBV7-2 and TRBJ2-5; D may be TRBD1 or TRBD2 (5 bases each). This CDR3 is 14 amino acids long. V lost 2 bases and J lost 5, with 12 bases in between. Looked up from germline, CDR1 is SGHTA and CDR2 is FQGNSA. The CDR3 loop is CASSLYQGEETQYF. For the CDR3, the DNA is TGTGCCAGCAGCTTATATCAGGGAGAGGAGACCCAGTACTTC.

The genes are TRBV13 and TRBJ2-5; possibly TRBD1 or TRBD2 for D (5 bases each). The CDR3 contains 15 residues. CDR1 is PRHDT, CDR2 FYEKMQ, per germline (reference sequence). Trimming removed 3 bases at V and 1 base at J, with 12 bases between. The chain's CDR3 is CASSLGWGSQETQYF. The CDR3 DNA reads as TGTGCCAGCAGCTTGGGTTGGGGGTCCCAAGAGACCCAGTACTTC. Filled out from reference TRBV13 and TRBJ2-5, the complete variable domain reads AAGVIQSPRHLIKEKRETATLKCYPIPRHDTVYWYQQGPGQDPQFLISFYEKMQSDKGSIPDRFSAQQFSDYHSELNMSSLELGDSALYFCASSLGWGSQETQYFGPGTRLLVL.

The chain uses TRBV6-5 and TRBJ2-7; maybe TRBD1 (5 bases). CDR3 length equals 12 residues. Per the germline V gene, CDR1 is MNHEY and CDR2 is SVGAGI. The ends were cut back, 4 bases at V and 5 bases at J, with 9 bases in the middle. The CDR3 protein is CASSSTVDEQYF. CDR3 coding DNA: TGTGCCAGCAGTTCGACAGTAGACGAGCAGTACTTC.

The rearrangement joins TRBV29-1 to TRBJ1-1, with 7 bases aligning to TRBD1. V lost 7 bases, J lost 2 bases, and 4 bases stayed unmatched. This CDR3 has 12 residues. CDR1 and CDR2 (germline): SQVTM, ANQGSEA. The CDR3: CSAGDSNTEAFF. The DNA of the CDR3 is TGCAGCGCCGGGGACAGCAACACTGAAGCTTTCTTT.

The chain employs TRBV27 and TRBJ2-2, with a weak D call TRBD1 (6 bases). Trimming removed 2 bases from V and 5 bases from J, with 15 bases in between. CDR1 and CDR2 from the germline V gene are MNHEY and SMNVEV (reference sequence). This CDR3 has 16 residues. CDR3 DNA: TGTGCCAGCAGTTTAAACGAGGGGGTTAGGACCGGGGAGCTGTTTTTT. Translating it yields CASSLNEGVRTGELFF.

This chain connects TRBV6-5 to TRBJ2-7; D gene unclear. The CDR3 length is 14 residues. V shed 4 bases and J shed 0 bases, with 10 bases lying between them. The germline V gene has CDR1 MNHEY and CDR2 SVGAGI. The CDR3 loop is CASSSALGSYEQYF. The CDR3 nucleotides are TGTGCCAGCAGTTCCGCGTTGGGCTCCTACGAGCAGTACTTC.

The chain is built from TRBV28 and TRBJ2-5, with unresolved D. The V gene lost 4 bases and the J gene lost 3 bases, with 9 bases spanning the gap. The CDR3 loop spans 13 amino acids. Germline lookup yields CDR1 MDHEN and CDR2 SYDVKM. The CDR3 bases are TGTGCCAGCAGTTGGGCAGGAGAAGAGACCCAGTACTTC. Protein sequence: CASSWAGEETQYF.

J is TRBJ1-5 and V is TRBV28; D gene ambiguous. The CDR3 has 11 residues. Germline values: CDR1 MDHEN, CDR2 SYDVKM. Trimming removed 7 bases at V and 6 bases at J, with 7 bases between. CDR3 protein: CASTSSQPQHF. The CDR3 DNA is TGTGCCAGCACTTCCAGTCAGCCCCAGCATTTT.

V gene TRBV2 combines with J gene TRBJ2-5; TRBD1 aligns across 9 bases. The V and J ends lost 6 bases and 5 bases, in that order; junction bases with no gene match: 7. CDR3 length: 14 amino acids. Germline loops: CDR1 SNHLY, CDR2 FYNNEI. The CDR3 region is CASREQGAGETQYF. The CDR3, as DNA: TGTGCCAGCAGAGAACAGGGGGCCGGGGAGACCCAGTACTTC.

This clone appeared a single time. DNA of the CDR3: TGTGCCAGCGCCTGGGACAGCCGCTCTGGAAACACCATATATTTT. As protein: CASAWDSRSGNTIYF. This chain links TRBV6-6 with TRBJ1-3; 7 bases map to TRBD1. V was pared by 8 bases and J by 0 bases, with 7 bases of the junction left unmatched. The CDR3 is 15 amino acids. Germline V gene lookup returns CDR1 MNHNY and CDR2 SVGAGI (reference sequence).

There are a few counts of this clone. The rearrangement joins TRBV19 to TRBJ2-2, with 12 bases identical to TRBD1. CDR3 length equals 16 residues. Trimming took 5 bases from V and 7 from J; bases not matched to a gene: 8. Germline V gene lookup returns CDR1 LNHDA and CDR2 SQIVND (reference sequence). In nucleotides, the CDR3 is TGTGCCAGTAGTCCCCAGGGACAGGGGGCTGGCGGGGAGCTGTTTTTT. Its translation is CASSPQGQGAGGELFF.

The rearrangement joins TRBV5-5 to TRBJ2-2; D possibly uses TRBD1 or TRBD2 (5 bases each). V lost 3 bases and J lost 3, with 15 bases in between. CDR3 length: 16 residues. Germline loops: CDR1 SGHKS, CDR2 YYEKEE (reference sequence). CDR3 sequence (DNA): TGTGCCAGCAGCTGGGGAGTTGGGGGTGACACCGGGGAGCTGTTTTTT. Translation: CASSWGVGGDTGELFF.

The chain links TRBV9 to TRBJ2-6; D is unclear. V lost 6 bases, J lost 2 bases, and 18 bases lay in between. This CDR3 spans 17 amino acids. In germline, CDR1 is SGDLS, CDR2 YYNGEE. Here the CDR3 reads CASTGPKGLTGANVLTF. The CDR3 nucleotides are TGTGCCAGCACCGGACCTAAAGGTCTCACTGGGGCCAACGTCCTGACTTTC.

The chain joins TRBV7-2 to TRBJ1-5, with D possibly TRBD1 on 5 matching bases. There are 16 residues in the CDR3. V was shortened by 1 base and J by 2 bases, with 12 bases between the two germline ends. Germline values: CDR1 SGHTA, CDR2 FQGNSA. The CDR3 loop reads CASSLGLGHGNQPQHF. CDR3 DNA sequence: TGTGCCAGCAGCTTAGGTTTGGGGCATGGCAATCAGCCCCAGCATTTT.

This rearrangement joins TRBV6-5 to TRBJ2-7; the D is unclear. There are 13 residues in the CDR3. The germline CDR1 and CDR2 sequences are MNHEY and SVGAGI. V lost 8 bases and J lost 2, with 13 bases in between. The CDR3 loop is CASDDSLTYEQYF. The CDR3 DNA reads as TGTGCCAGCGACGACTCTCTTACCTACGAGCAGTACTTC.

This chain links TRBV9 with TRBJ1-2, with D unclear. The CDR3 is 12 residues long. Germline V lookup: CDR1 SGDLS, CDR2 YYNGEE. Trimming pared 0 bases from V and 8 bases from J, leaving 8 bases between. Here the CDR3 reads CASSVGTGGYTF. The CDR3 DNA reads TGTGCCAGCAGCGTAGGGACTGGAGGCTACACCTTC.